The rows below give T cell receptor beta chains drawn from one sample of a study of cytomegalovirus exposure and HLA in healthy donors. Sequencing was performed with immunoSEQ multiplex PCR; in TCRdb, only in-frame clones are kept and a portion is missing. The sample has some 87,000 clones, around 77% seen once; the top ten hold 22%. Material: PBMCs. These receptors all come from a woman between 40 and 50 years old in good health and CMV-seropositive. Each CDR3 is given with its conserved first and last residue. D genes are given only for firm matches. Part of the rows lack a size; the others show once, few, many or a class for expanded clones.

TRBJ1-4,TRBD1,-,TRBV5-6,TGTGCCAGCAGCACCGACAGGGGTGAAAAACTGTTTTTT,CASSTDRGEKLFF
TRBJ1-1,-,-,TRBV2,TGTGCCAGCAGGCAAGCCTACGGGAACACTGAAGCTTTCTTT,CASRQAYGNTEAFF
TRBJ2-7,TRBD2,-,TRBV7-9,TGTGCCAGCAGCTTACCCCGTGGCGGGAGGGCCTCCTACGAGCAGTACTTC,CASSLPRGGRASYEQYF
TRBJ1-2,TRBD1,-,TRBV23-1,TGCGCCAGCCCTCGGGGGAACAGGGGGCCCACTAACTATGGCTACACCTTC,CASPRGNRGPTNYGYTF
TRBJ2-7,-,-,TRBV5-1,TGCGCCAGCAGCTTCAGGGGAGAAACCTACGAGCAGTACTTC,CASSFRGETYEQYF
TRBJ1-1,-,-,TRBV6-1,TGTGCCAGCAGTCCCGGGAGGACTGAAGCTTTCTTT,CASSPGRTEAFF
TRBJ2-5,-,-,TRBV18,TGTGCCAGCTCACCCTCCCTGAGCGGGCGTCGCCAAGAGACCCAGTACTTC,CASSPSLSGRRQETQYF
TRBJ1-1,TRBD1,many,TRBV28,TGTGCCAGCAATTTACAGGGGGCGAACACTGAAGCTTTCTTT,CASNLQGANTEAFF
TRBJ1-2,-,-,TRBV11-2,TGTGCCAGCAGCCCCCGCGAGGAGGGCTCCTTC,CASSPREEGSF
TRBJ1-5,-,-,TRBV28,TGTGCCAGCAGTCCCCGACGGGGGAATCAGCCCCAGCATTTT,CASSPRRGNQPQHF
TRBJ2-1,-,-,TRBV29-1,TGCAGCGTTGAAGAGATAAGCTTGGGGCACAATGAGCAGTTCTTC,CSVEEISLGHNEQFF
TRBJ2-7,TRBD2,-,TRBV5-4,TGTGCCAGCAGCTTGGGACAGCCGACTAGCGGCCGTGACTACGAGCAGTACTTC,CASSLGQPTSGRDYEQYF
TRBJ1-5,TRBD1,once,TRBV5-6,TGTGCCAGCAGCGTACAGGGGGTTAGCAATCAGCCCCAGCATTTT,CASSVQGVSNQPQHF
TRBJ1-2,-,-,TRBV7-9,TGTGCCAGCAGCTTAGCCGGAGGGGATGTGGGCTATGGCTACACCTTC,CASSLAGGDVGYGYTF
TRBJ2-1,TRBD1,-,TRBV29-1,TGCAGCGTTGAAGGTAAAGTGGGACAGCCCCTCTCCTACAATGAGCAGTTCTTC,CSVEGKVGQPLSYNEQFF
TRBJ2-4,-,-,TRBV5-1,TGCGCCAGCAGCTTGGCCCCGGGACTTGAGTCTGACATTCAGTACTTC,CASSLAPGLESDIQYF
TRBJ1-1,-,-,TRBV2,TGTGCCAGCAGTCTTGCAGAGGTTTTAACTGAAGCTTTCTTT,CASSLAEVLTEAFF
TRBJ2-5,-,-,TRBV5-6,TGTGCCAGCAGCCGGGGCGTGGGACACCCGATTTCGGAGACCCAGTACTTC,CASSRGVGHPISETQYF
TRBJ1-3,-,-,TRBV9,TGTGCCAGCAGCGTAGTCGGAGACTCTGGAAACACCATATATTTT,CASSVVGDSGNTIYF
TRBJ1-5,-,-,TRBV6-5,TGTGCCAGCGCGACAAACCCCAATCAGCCCCAGCATTTT,CASATNPNQPQHF
TRBJ2-3,TRBD2,-,TRBV18,TGTGCCAGCTCACCACTAGCGGGAGAAACAGATACGCAGTATTTT,CASSPLAGETDTQYF
TRBJ2-2,TRBD2,-,TRBV5-1,TGCGCCAGCACCAGAGGAAGCGGGAGGGCCGACACCGGGGAGCTGTTTTTT,CASTRGSGRADTGELFF
TRBJ1-4,-,-,TRBV2,TGTGCCAGCAGGTCGGACAGTGGGTCTAATGAAAAACTGTTTTTT,CASRSDSGSNEKLFF
TRBJ2-6,-,-,TRBV4-1,TGCGCCAGCAGCCAAGAGCGGGGATCTGGGGCCAACGTCCTGACTTTC,CASSQERGSGANVLTF
TRBJ2-5,-,-,TRBV10-2,TGCGCCATCACCTTCGGGGGGCCCCAAGAGACCCAGTACTTC,CAITFGGPQETQYF
TRBJ2-1,TRBD2,-,TRBV29-1,TGCAGCGTTGAGACTAGCGGGAGGGAATCCTACAATGAGCAGTTCTTC,CSVETSGRESYNEQFF
TRBJ1-5,TRBD1,-,TRBV7-9,TGTGCCAGCAGCTTATTTTTGGGGACAGGGAACCAGCCCCAGCATTTT,CASSLFLGTGNQPQHF
TRBJ2-7,-,-,TRBV14,TGTGCCAGCAGCCAAGCCCCCCAGCTCAGCCAGACCAGCAGGGAGCAGTACTTC,CASSQAPQLSQTSREQYF
TRBJ2-5,TRBD1,-,TRBV7-2,TGTGCCAGCAGCTTAACCGGGACAGGGAGAGAGACCCAGTACTTC,CASSLTGTGRETQYF
TRBJ2-1,-,-,TRBV5-4,TGTGCCAGCAGCTTTGTTGGGGGGTCGAACAATGAGCAGTTCTTC,CASSFVGGSNNEQFF
TRBJ2-1,-,-,TRBV14,TGTGCCAGCAGCCAAGATATGCATAGCTCCTACAATGAGCAGTTCTTC,CASSQDMHSSYNEQFF
TRBJ2-1,-,-,TRBV2,TGTGCCAGCACGGAGGACGCTCTTGGTGAGCAGTTCTTC,CASTEDALGEQFF
TRBJ2-7,-,-,TRBV28,TGTGCCAGCACATCCCTTCAGGGGCGAACCTACGAGCAGTACTTC,CASTSLQGRTYEQYF
TRBJ2-3,-,-,TRBV29-1,TGCAGCGTTGAAACTCTCGAGTGGTCAGATACGCAGTATTTT,CSVETLEWSDTQYF
TRBJ1-5,-,-,TRBV5-8,TGTGCCAGCAGCTTGGGATCGGACAGCTATAGCAATCAGCCCCAGCATTTT,CASSLGSDSYSNQPQHF
TRBJ1-5,-,-,TRBV2,TGTGCCAGCAGTGAAGCCGGGAGGGCCAATCAGCCCCAGCATTTT,CASSEAGRANQPQHF
TRBJ2-3,-,-,TRBV29-1,TGCAGCGCCCGCAGGGCCCTGACAGATACGCAGTATTTT,CSARRALTDTQYF
TRBJ1-5,-,-,TRBV5-1,TGCGCCAGCAGCTCCGGGACACAAAGTTTTCGGAATCAGCCCCAGCATTTT,CASSSGTQSFRNQPQHF
TRBJ1-1,-,-,TRBV5-4,TGTGCCAGCAGCCCTCAGGGTATGAGGAACACTGAAGCTTTCTTT,CASSPQGMRNTEAFF
TRBJ1-2,TRBD1,-,TRBV6-5,TGTGCCAGCAGTAACCAGCAGGGGGCGAAGGGCTACACCTTC,CASSNQQGAKGYTF
TRBJ2-1,TRBD2,-,TRBV7-9,TGTGCCAGCAGCTCCGGGACTAGCGGGGGCTACAATGAGCAGTTCTTC,CASSSGTSGGYNEQFF
TRBJ2-1,TRBD1,-,TRBV19,TGTGCCAGTAGCCGGGGGTCCACAGGGGGCTTTGAGCAGTTCTTC,CASSRGSTGGFEQFF
TRBJ1-2,-,-,TRBV7-9,TGTGCCAGCAGCTCTATTGGGGGGTATGGCTACACCTTC,CASSSIGGYGYTF
TRBJ1-5,-,-,TRBV2,TGTGCCAGCAGTGCGGACACTTATAGCAATCAGCCCCAGCATTTT,CASSADTYSNQPQHF
TRBJ2-2,TRBD2,-,TRBV7-8,TGTGCCAGCAGCTTAGGGACTAGCGGGGTGACCGGGGAGCTGTTTTTT,CASSLGTSGVTGELFF
TRBJ2-1,TRBD2,few,TRBV29-1,TGCAGCGTTGCCGAACTAGCGACCGATGAGCAGTTCTTC,CSVAELATDEQFF
TRBJ1-3,-,once,TRBV28,TGTGCCAGCAGTCTAGGAGGGTACTGGAGCTCTGGAAACACCATATATTTT,CASSLGGYWSSGNTIYF
TRBJ2-5,-,-,TRBV12-5,TGTGCTAGTGGTTTGGGCAGGGGTTACTTCGAGACCCAGTACTTC,CASGLGRGYFETQYF
TRBJ2-3,TRBD2,-,TRBV6-5,TGTGCCAGCAGATATAGCGGGTTGAGCACAGATACGCAGTATTTT,CASRYSGLSTDTQYF